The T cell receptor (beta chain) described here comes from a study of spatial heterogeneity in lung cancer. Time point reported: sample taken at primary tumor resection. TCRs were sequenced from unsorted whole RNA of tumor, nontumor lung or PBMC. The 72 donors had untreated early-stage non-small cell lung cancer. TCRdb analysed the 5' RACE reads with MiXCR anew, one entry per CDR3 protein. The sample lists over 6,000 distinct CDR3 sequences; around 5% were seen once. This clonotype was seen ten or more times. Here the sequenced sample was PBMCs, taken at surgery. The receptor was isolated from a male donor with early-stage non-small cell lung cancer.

Written as DNA, the CDR3 is TGTGCCAGCGGGGGAGGGTCTCGAGAGACCCAGTACTTC. The encoded protein is CASGGGSRETQYF. This chain joins TRBV6-5 and TRBJ2-5, with 7 bases fitting TRBD2. The V and J ends lost 8 bases and 4 bases, in that order; junction bases with no gene match: 7. Germline CDR1 is MNHEY and CDR2 is SVGAGI. The CDR3 is 13 residues long.